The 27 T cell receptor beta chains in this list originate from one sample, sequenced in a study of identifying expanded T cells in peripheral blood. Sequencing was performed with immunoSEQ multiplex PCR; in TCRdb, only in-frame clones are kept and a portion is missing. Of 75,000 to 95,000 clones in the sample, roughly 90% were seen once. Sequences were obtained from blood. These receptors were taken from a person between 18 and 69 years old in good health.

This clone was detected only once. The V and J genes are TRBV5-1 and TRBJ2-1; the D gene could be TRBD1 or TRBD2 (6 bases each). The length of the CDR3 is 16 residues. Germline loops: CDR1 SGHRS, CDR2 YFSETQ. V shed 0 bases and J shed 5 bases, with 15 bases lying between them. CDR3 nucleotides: TGCGCCAGCAGCTTGGTGTTAAGGGGGAGGAACAATGAGCAGTTCTTC. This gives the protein CASSLVLRGRNNEQFF.

CDR3 nucleotides: TGTGCCATCAGTGGGACTAGCGGGAGGTACGAGCAGTACTTC. This encodes CAISGTSGRYEQYF. The chain combines TRBV10-3 with TRBJ2-7; TRBD2 matches 14 bases. Germline loops: CDR1 ENHRY, CDR2 SYGVKD. The CDR3 contains 14 residues. V lost 4 bases and J lost 4; bases outside the gene matches: 0.

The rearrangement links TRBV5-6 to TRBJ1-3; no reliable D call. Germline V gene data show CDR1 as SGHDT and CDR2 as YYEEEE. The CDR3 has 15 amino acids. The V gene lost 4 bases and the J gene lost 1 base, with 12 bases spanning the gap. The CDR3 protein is CASSPYMGSGNTIYF. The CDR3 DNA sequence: TGTGCCAGCAGCCCGTACATGGGGTCTGGAAACACCATATATTTT. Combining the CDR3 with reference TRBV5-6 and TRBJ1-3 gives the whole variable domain DAGVTQSPTHLIKTRGQQVTLRCSPKSGHDTVSWYQQALGQGPQFIFQYYEEEERQRGNFPDRFSGHQFPNYSSELNVNALLLGDSALYLCASSPYMGSGNTIYFGEGSWLTVV.

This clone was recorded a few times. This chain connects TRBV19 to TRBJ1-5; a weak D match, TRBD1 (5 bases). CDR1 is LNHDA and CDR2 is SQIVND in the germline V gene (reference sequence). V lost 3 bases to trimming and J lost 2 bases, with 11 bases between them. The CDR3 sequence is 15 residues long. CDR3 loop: CASSIDGGGNQPQHF. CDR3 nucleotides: TGTGCCAGTAGTATTGATGGGGGGGGCAATCAGCCCCAGCATTTT. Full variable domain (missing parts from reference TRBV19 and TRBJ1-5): DGGITQSPKYLFRKEGQNVTLSCEQNLNHDAMYWYRQDPGQGLRLIYYSQIVNDFQKGDIAEGYSVSREKKESFPLTVTSAQKNPTAFYLCASSIDGGGNQPQHFGDGTRLSIL.

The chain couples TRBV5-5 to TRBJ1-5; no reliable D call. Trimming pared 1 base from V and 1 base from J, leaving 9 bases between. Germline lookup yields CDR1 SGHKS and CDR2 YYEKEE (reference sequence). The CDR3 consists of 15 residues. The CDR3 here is CASSLNWQSNQPQHF. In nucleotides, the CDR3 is TGTGCCAGCAGCTTGAACTGGCAAAGCAATCAGCCCCAGCATTTT.

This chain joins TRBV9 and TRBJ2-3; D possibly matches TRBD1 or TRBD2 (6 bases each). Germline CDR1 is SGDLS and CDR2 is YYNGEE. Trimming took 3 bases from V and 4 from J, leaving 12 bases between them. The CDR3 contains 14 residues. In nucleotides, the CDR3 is TGTGCCAGCAGCGGGAGGGGGGTTTCAGATACGCAGTATTTT. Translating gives CASSGRGVSDTQYF.

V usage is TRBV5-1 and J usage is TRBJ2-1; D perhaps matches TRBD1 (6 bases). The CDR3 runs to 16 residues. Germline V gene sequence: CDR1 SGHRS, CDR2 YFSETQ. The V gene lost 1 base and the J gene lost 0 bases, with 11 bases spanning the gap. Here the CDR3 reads CASSLMDSGSYNEQFF. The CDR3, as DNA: TGCGCCAGCAGCTTGATGGACAGCGGCTCCTACAATGAGCAGTTCTTC.

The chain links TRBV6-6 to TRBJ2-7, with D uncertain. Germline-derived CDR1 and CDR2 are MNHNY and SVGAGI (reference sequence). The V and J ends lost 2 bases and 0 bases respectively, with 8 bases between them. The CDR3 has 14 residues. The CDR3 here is CASSYGGGSYEQYF. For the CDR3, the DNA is TGTGCCAGCAGTTACGGCGGCGGCTCCTACGAGCAGTACTTC.

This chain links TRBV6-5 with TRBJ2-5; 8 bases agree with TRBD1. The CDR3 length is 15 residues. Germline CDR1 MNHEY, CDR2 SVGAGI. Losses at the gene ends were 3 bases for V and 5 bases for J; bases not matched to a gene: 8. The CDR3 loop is CASSYLQGGRETQYF. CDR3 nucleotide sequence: TGTGCCAGCAGTTATTTACAGGGGGGAAGGGAGACCCAGTACTTC.

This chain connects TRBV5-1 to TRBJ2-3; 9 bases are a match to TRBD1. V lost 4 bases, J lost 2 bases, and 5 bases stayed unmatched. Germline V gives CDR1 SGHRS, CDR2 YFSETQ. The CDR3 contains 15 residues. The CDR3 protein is CASSRGQGITDTQYF. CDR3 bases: TGCGCCAGCAGCAGGGGACAGGGAATCACAGATACGCAGTATTTT. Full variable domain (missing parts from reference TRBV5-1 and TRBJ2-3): KAGVTQTPRYLIKTRGQQVTLSCSPISGHRSVSWYQQTPGQGLQFLFEYFSETQRNKGNFPGRFSGRQFSNSRSEMNVSTLELGDSALYLCASSRGQGITDTQYFGPGTRLTVL.

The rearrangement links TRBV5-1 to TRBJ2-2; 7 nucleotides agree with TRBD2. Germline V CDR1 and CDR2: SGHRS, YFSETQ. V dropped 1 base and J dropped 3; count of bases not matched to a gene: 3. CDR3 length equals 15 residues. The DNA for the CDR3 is TGCGCCAGCAGCTTGCCGGGGGGTGACACCGGGGAGCTGTTTTTT. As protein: CASSLPGGDTGELFF. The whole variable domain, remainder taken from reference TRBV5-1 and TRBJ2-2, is KAGVTQTPRYLIKTRGQQVTLSCSPISGHRSVSWYQQTPGQGLQFLFEYFSETQRNKGNFPGRFSGRQFSNSRSEMNVSTLELGDSALYLCASSLPGGDTGELFFGEGSRLTVL.

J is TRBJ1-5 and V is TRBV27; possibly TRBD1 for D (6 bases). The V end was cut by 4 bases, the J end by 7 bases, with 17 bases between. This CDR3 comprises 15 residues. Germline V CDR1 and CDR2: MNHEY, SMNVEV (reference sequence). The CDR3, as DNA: TGTGCCAGCAGTTCCCCGGGGGGGCCAGGACAGCCCCAGCATTTT. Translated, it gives CASSSPGGPGQPQHF.

The CDR3 spells CASSQGGQSGNTIYF. The CDR3 nucleotides read TGCGCCAGCAGCCAAGGGGGTCAGTCTGGAAACACCATATATTTT. This chain connects TRBV4-1 to TRBJ1-3; D is unresolved. The ends were cut back, 1 base at V and 1 base at J, with 8 bases in the middle. Per the germline V gene, CDR1 is MGHRA and CDR2 is YSYEKL. The CDR3 is 15 amino acids.

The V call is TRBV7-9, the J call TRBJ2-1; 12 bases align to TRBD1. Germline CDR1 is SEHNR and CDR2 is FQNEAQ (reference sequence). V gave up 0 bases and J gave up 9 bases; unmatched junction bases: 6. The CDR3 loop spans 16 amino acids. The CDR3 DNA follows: TGTGCCAGCAGCTTAGCCGGGACAGGGGGCCATGGTGAGCAGTTCTTC. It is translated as CASSLAGTGGHGEQFF.

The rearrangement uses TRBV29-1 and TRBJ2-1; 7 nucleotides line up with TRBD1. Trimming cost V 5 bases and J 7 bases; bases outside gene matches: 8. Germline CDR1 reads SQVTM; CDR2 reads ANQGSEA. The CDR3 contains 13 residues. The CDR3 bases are TGCAGCGTTCAGAGACAGGGTGGAAATGAGCAGTTCTTC. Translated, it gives CSVQRQGGNEQFF.

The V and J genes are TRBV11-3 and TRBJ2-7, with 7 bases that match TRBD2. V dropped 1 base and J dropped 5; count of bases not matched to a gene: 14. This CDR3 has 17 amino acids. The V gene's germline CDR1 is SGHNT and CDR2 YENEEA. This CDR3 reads CASSLVRGGSGVHEQYF. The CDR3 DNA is TGTGCCAGCAGCTTAGTAAGAGGCGGGAGCGGGGTCCACGAGCAGTACTTC. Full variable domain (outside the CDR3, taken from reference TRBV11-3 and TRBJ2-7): EAGVVQSPRYKIIEKKQPVAFWCNPISGHNTLYWYLQNLGQGPELLIRYENEEAVDDSQLPKDRFSAERLKGVDSTLKIQPAELGDSAVYLCASSLVRGGSGVHEQYFGPGTRLTVT.

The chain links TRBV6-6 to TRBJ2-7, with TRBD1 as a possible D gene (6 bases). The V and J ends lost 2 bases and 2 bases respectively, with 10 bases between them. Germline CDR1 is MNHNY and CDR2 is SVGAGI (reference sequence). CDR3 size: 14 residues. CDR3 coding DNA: TGTGCCAGCAGTTACCAGCAGGGGCCCTACGAGCAGTACTTC. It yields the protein CASSYQQGPYEQYF.

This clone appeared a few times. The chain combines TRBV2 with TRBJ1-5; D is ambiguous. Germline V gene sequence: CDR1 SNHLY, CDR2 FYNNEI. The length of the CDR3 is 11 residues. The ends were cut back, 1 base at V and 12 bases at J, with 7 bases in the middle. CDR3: CASSEGPYQHF. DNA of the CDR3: TGTGCCAGCAGTGAAGGGCCCTACCAGCATTTT.

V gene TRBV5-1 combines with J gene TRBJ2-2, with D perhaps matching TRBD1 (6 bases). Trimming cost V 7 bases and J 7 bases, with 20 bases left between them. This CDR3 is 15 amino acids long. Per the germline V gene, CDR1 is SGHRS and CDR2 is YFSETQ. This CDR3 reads CASETGQGKGGELFF. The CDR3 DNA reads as TGCGCCAGCGAGACTGGTCAGGGGAAGGGCGGGGAGCTGTTTTTT. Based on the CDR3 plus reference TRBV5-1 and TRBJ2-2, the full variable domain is KAGVTQTPRYLIKTRGQQVTLSCSPISGHRSVSWYQQTPGQGLQFLFEYFSETQRNKGNFPGRFSGRQFSNSRSEMNVSTLELGDSALYLCASETGQGKGGELFFGEGSRLTVL.

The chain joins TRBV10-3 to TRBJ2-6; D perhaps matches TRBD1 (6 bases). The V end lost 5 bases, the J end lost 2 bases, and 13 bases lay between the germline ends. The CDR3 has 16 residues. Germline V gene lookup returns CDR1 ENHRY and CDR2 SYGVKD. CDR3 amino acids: CAISTQRDTGANVLTF. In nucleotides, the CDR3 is TGTGCCATCAGTACCCAACGGGACACTGGGGCCAACGTCCTGACTTTC.

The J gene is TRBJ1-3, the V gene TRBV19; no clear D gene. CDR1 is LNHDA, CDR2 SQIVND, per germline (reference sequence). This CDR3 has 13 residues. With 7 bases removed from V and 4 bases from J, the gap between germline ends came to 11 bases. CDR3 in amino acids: CASTQMVGNTIYF. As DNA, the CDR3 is TGTGCCAGTACCCAGATGGTCGGAAACACCATATATTTT. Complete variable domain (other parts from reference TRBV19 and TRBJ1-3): DGGITQSPKYLFRKEGQNVTLSCEQNLNHDAMYWYRQDPGQGLRLIYYSQIVNDFQKGDIAEGYSVSREKKESFPLTVTSAQKNPTAFYLCASTQMVGNTIYFGEGSWLTVV.

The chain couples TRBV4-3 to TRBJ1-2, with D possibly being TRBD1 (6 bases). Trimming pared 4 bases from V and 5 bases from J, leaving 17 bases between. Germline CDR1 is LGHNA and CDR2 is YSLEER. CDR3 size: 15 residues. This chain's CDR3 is CASSPQGGLGYGYTF. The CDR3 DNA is TGCGCCAGCAGCCCCCAAGGGGGGTTGGGGTATGGCTACACCTTC.

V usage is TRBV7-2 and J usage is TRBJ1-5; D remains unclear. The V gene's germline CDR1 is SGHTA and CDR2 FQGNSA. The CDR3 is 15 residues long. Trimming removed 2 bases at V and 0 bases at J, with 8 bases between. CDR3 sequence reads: CASSLSGYSNQPQHF. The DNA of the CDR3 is TGTGCCAGCAGCTTATCCGGCTATAGCAATCAGCCCCAGCATTTT.

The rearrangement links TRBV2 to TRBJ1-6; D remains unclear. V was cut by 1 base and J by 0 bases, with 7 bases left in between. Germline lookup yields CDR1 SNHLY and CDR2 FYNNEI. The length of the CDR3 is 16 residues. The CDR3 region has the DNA TGTGCCAGCAGTGAAGACGTACGCTCCTATAATTCACCCCTCCACTTT. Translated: CASSEDVRSYNSPLHF.

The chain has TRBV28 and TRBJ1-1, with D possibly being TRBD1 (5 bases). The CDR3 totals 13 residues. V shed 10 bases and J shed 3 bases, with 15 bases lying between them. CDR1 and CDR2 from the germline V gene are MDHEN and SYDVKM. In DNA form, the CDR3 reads TGTGCCACCCGGGACGGACGGTACACTGAAGCTTTCTTT. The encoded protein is CATRDGRYTEAFF. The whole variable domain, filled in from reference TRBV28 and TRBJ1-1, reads DVKVTQSSRYLVKRTGEKVFLECVQDMDHENMFWYRQDPGLGLRLIYFSYDVKMKEKGDIPEGYSVSREKKERFSLILESASTNQTSMYLCATRDGRYTEAFFGQGTRLTVV.

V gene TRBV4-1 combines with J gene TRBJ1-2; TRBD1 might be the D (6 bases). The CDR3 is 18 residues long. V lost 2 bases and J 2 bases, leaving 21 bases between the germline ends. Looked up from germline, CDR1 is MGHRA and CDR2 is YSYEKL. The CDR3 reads CASSQYNAQGGGNYGYTF. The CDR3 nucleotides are TGCGCCAGCAGCCAATACAATGCCCAAGGGGGGGGCAACTATGGCTACACCTTC.

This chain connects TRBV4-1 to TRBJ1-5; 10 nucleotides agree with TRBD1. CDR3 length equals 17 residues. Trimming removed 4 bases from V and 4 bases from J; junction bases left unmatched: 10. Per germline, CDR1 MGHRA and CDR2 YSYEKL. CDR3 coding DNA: TGCGCCAGCAGCCCTAGCGTCCGGACAGGGGGAAATCAGCCCCAGCATTTT. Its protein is CASSPSVRTGGNQPQHF.